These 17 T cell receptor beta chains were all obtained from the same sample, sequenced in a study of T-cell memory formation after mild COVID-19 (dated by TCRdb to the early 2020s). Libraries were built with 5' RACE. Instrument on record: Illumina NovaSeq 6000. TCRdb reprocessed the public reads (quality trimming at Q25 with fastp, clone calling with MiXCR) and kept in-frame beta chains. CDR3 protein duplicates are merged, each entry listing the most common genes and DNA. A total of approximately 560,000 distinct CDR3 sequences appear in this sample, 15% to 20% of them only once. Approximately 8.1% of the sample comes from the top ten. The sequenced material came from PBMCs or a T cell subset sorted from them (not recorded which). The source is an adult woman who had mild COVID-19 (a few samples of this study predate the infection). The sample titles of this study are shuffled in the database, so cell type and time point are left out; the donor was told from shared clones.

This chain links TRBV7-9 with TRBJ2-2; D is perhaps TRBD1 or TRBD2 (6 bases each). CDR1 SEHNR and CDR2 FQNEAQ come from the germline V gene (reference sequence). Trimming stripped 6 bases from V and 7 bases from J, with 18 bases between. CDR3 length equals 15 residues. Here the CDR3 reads CASSSQGLLGGELFF. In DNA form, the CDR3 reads TGTGCCAGCAGTTCACAGGGACTTTTAGGCGGGGAGCTGTTTTTT.

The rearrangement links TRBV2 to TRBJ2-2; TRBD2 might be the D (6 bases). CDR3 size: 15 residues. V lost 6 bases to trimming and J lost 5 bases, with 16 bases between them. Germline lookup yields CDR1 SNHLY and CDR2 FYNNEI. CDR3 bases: TGTGCCAGCAGCCATACTAGCAGGGTAACCGGGGAGCTGTTTTTT. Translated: CASSHTSRVTGELFF. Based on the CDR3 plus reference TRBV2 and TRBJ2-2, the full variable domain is EPEVTQTPSHQVTQMGQEVILRCVPISNHLYFYWYRQILGQKVEFLVSFYNNEISEKSEIFDDQFSVERPDGSNFTLKIRSTKLEDSAMYFCASSHTSRVTGELFFGEGSRLTVL.

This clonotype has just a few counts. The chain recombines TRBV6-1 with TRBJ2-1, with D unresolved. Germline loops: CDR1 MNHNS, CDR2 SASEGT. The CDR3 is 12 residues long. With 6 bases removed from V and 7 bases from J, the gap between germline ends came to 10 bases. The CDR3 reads CASRPLRNEQFF. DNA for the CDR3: TGTGCCAGCAGACCCTTGAGGAATGAGCAGTTCTTC.

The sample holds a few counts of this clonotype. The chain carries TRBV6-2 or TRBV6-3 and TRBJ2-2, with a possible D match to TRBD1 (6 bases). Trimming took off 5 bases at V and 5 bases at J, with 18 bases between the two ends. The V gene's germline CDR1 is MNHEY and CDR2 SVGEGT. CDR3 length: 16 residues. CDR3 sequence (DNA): TGTGCCAGCAGTGACCCCCGGACAGTTTTTACCGGGGAGCTGTTTTTT. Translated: CASSDPRTVFTGELFF.

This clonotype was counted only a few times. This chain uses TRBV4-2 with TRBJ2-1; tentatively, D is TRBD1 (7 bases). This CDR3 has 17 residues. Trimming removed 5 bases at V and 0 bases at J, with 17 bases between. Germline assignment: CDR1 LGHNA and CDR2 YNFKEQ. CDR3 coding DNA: TGTGCCAGCAGCTCAGGACAGGTCGGGAGCTCCTACAATGAGCAGTTCTTC. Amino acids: CASSSGQVGSSYNEQFF.

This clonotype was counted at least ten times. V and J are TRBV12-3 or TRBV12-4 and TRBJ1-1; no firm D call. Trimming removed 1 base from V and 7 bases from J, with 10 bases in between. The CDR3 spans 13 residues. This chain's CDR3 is CASSLVYRGEAFF. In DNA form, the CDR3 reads TGTGCCAGCAGTTTAGTTTATCGGGGTGAAGCTTTCTTT.

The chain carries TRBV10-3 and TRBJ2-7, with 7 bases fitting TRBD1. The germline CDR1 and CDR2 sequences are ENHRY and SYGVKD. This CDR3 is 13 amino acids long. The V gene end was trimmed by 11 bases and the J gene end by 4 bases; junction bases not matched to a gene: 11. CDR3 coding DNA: TGTGCCGTAACCGGGACAGACAAATACGAGCAGTACTTC. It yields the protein CAVTGTDKYEQYF.

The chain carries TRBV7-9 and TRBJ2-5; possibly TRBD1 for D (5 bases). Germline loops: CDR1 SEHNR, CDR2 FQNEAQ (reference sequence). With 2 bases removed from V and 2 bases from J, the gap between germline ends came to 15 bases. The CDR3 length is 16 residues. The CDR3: CASSLMVTGEQETQYF. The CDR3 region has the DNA TGTGCCAGCAGCTTAATGGTAACAGGAGAGCAAGAGACCCAGTACTTC.

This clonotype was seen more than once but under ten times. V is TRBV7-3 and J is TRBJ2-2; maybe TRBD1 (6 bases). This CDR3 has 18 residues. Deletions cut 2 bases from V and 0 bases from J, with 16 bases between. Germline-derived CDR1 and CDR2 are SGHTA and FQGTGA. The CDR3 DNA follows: TGTGCCAGCAGCTTACGCGACGGTCAGGGGCCGAACACCGGGGAGCTGTTTTTT. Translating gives CASSLRDGQGPNTGELFF.

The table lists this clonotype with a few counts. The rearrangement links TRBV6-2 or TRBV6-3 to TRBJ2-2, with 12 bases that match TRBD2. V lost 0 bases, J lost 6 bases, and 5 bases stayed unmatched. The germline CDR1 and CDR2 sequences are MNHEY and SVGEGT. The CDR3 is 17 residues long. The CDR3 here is CASSYSTSGSGAGELFF. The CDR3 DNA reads TGTGCCAGCAGTTACTCGACTAGCGGGAGCGGAGCCGGGGAGCTGTTTTTT.

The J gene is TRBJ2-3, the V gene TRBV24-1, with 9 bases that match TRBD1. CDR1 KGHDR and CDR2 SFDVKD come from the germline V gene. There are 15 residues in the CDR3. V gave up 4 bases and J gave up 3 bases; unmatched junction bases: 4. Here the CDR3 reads CATSDQGTGTDTQYF. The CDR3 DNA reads TGTGCCACCAGTGACCAGGGGACAGGGACAGATACGCAGTATTTT.

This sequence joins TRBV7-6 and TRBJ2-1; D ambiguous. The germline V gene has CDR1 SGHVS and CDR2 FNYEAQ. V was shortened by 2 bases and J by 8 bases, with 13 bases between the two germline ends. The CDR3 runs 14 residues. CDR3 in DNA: TGTGCCAGCAGCTTAAGGTCTCCGTCGGATGAGCAGTTCTTC. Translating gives CASSLRSPSDEQFF.

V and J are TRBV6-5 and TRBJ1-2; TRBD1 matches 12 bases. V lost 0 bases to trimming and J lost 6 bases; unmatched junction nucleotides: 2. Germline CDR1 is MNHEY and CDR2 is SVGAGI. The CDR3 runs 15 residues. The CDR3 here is CASSYSGTGGNGYTF. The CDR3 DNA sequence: TGTGCCAGCAGTTACTCTGGGACAGGGGGCAATGGCTACACCTTC.

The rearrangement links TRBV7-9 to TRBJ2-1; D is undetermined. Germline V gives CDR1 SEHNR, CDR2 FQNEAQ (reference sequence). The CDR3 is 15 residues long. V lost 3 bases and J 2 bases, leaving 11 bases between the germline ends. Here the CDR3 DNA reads TGTGCCAGCAGCTTTAGGCAGGTAACCTACAATGAGCAGTTCTTC. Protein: CASSFRQVTYNEQFF.

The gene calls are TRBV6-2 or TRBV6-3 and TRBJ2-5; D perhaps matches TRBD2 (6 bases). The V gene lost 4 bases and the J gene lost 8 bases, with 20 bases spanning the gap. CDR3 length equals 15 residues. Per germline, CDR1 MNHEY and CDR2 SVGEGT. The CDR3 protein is CASSSPGLSRVTQYF. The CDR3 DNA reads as TGTGCCAGCAGTTCACCGGGACTCTCAAGAGTCACCCAGTACTTC.

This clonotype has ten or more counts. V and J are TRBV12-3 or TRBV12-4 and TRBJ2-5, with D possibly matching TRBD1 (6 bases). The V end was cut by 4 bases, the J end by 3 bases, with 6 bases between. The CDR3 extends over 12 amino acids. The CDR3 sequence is CASSSGEETQYF. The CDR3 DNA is TGTGCCAGCAGTTCAGGGGAAGAGACCCAGTACTTC.

In DNA form, the CDR3 reads TGTGCCATCAGTGAACGCCCGAACACCGGGGAGCTGTTTTTT. Translated, it gives CAISERPNTGELFF. The V gene is TRBV10-3, the J gene TRBJ2-2; no clear D. V was shortened by 3 bases and J by 0 bases, with 5 bases between the two germline ends. The CDR3 totals 14 residues. The germline gives CDR1 ENHRY, CDR2 SYGVKD.